The 5 T cell receptor beta chains listed next were all sequenced from one sample in a study of breast tumors, draining lymph nodes, adjacent tissues. Axillary draining lymph nodes of breast cancer patients supplied the node samples. Using its own MiXCR run on the multiplex PCR reads, TCRdb lists one record per CDR3 protein. The data hold 150,000 to 200,000 distinct CDR3 sequences, with approximately 30% observed a single time. Sequences were obtained from axillary lymph node tissue. The receptors were gathered from a female donor with breast cancer. Some clones in this sample may be carry-over from other donors' samples.

This clonotype has a count of ten or more. This sequence joins TRBV25-1 and TRBJ2-1; D is undetermined. Germline lookup yields CDR1 MGHDK and CDR2 SYGVNS. V was trimmed by 1 base and J by 4 bases, leaving 5 bases between them. CDR3 length: 13 residues. CDR3 in amino acids: CASSESPYNEQFF. CDR3 nucleotide sequence: TGTGCCAGCAGTGAATCCCCGTACAATGAGCAGTTCTTC.

This chain uses TRBV6-2 or TRBV6-3 with TRBJ2-2, with D perhaps TRBD2 (5 bases). The V and J ends lost 7 bases and 4 bases respectively, with 16 bases between them. Germline V lookup: CDR1 MNHEY, CDR2 SVGEGT. The CDR3 length is 15 residues. The CDR3 reads CASIPREFSTGELFF. DNA of the CDR3: TGTGCCAGCATACCCCGGGAATTCAGCACCGGGGAGCTGTTTTTT.

The rearrangement links TRBV18 to TRBJ2-6, with 9 bases that match TRBD2. Germline V gene sequence: CDR1 KGHSH, CDR2 LQKENI. This CDR3 region has 14 residues. V lost 4 bases, J lost 8 bases, and 3 bases stayed unmatched. The CDR3 protein is CASSLASGTNVLTF. The CDR3 DNA reads as TGTGCCAGCTCACTGGCTAGCGGGACCAACGTCCTGACTTTC.

This clonotype was picked up many times. The V gene is TRBV10-1, the J gene TRBJ2-2; 8 bases match TRBD1. From germline, CDR1 is WNHNN and CDR2 SYGVQD (reference sequence). This CDR3 contains 14 residues. V lost 6 bases and J lost 3; bases outside the gene matches: 3. The CDR3 DNA is TGCGCCAGCAGCAGGGGGCCTTACACCGGGGAGCTGTTTTTT. As protein: CASSRGPYTGELFF.

This clonotype was seen at least ten times. The chain links TRBV2 to TRBJ2-2, with TRBD1 matching 8 bases. This CDR3 has 14 residues. CDR1 and CDR2 from the germline V gene are SNHLY and FYNNEI. Trimming took 6 bases from V and 0 from J; bases not matched to a gene: 0. DNA of the CDR3: TGTGCCAGCAGACAGGGGGCGAACACCGGGGAGCTGTTTTTT. It codes for CASRQGANTGELFF.